These 3 T cell receptor beta chains were sequenced from one sample in a study. TCRdb called the 5' RACE reads again in MiXCR, with one record for every CDR3 protein. The sample gives over 25,000 distinct CDR3 sequences, under 30% of which show up once; about 3.7% is in the top ten. Source material: naive CD4+ T cells sorted from a lymph node. Described subset: naive CD4+ T cells, CD4+CD45RA+CD25-. All receptors derive from a female donor with breast cancer.

This clonotype was seen ten or more times. This chain connects TRBV6-5 to TRBJ1-6; TRBD1 might be the D (6 bases). Germline lookup yields CDR1 MNHEY and CDR2 SVGAGI. Trimming took 5 bases from V and 10 from J, leaving 15 bases between them. The length of the CDR3 is 14 residues. DNA of the CDR3: TGTGCCAGCAGTAGCGACAGGATGGCGTCACCCCTCCACTTT. Protein sequence: CASSSDRMASPLHF.

The chain carries TRBV6-6 and TRBJ1-3; D call uncertain. Germline V gene data show CDR1 as MNHNY and CDR2 as SVGAGI (reference sequence). Between the trimmed V and J ends, which lost 7 bases and 0 bases, there was a span of 7 bases. The CDR3 length is 13 residues. The CDR3 spells CASMPVSGNTIYF. CDR3 sequence (DNA): TGTGCCAGCATGCCTGTCTCTGGAAACACCATATATTTT.

This clonotype was seen a handful of times. V gene TRBV18 combines with J gene TRBJ1-5; D is perhaps TRBD1 (6 bases). Trimming took off 5 bases at V and 1 base at J, with 9 bases between the two ends. The CDR3 is 14 amino acids. Germline V lookup: CDR1 KGHSH, CDR2 LQKENI. For the CDR3, the DNA is TGTGCCAGCTCAACAGGGAAAAGCAATCAGCCCCAGCATTTT. This sequence encodes CASSTGKSNQPQHF.